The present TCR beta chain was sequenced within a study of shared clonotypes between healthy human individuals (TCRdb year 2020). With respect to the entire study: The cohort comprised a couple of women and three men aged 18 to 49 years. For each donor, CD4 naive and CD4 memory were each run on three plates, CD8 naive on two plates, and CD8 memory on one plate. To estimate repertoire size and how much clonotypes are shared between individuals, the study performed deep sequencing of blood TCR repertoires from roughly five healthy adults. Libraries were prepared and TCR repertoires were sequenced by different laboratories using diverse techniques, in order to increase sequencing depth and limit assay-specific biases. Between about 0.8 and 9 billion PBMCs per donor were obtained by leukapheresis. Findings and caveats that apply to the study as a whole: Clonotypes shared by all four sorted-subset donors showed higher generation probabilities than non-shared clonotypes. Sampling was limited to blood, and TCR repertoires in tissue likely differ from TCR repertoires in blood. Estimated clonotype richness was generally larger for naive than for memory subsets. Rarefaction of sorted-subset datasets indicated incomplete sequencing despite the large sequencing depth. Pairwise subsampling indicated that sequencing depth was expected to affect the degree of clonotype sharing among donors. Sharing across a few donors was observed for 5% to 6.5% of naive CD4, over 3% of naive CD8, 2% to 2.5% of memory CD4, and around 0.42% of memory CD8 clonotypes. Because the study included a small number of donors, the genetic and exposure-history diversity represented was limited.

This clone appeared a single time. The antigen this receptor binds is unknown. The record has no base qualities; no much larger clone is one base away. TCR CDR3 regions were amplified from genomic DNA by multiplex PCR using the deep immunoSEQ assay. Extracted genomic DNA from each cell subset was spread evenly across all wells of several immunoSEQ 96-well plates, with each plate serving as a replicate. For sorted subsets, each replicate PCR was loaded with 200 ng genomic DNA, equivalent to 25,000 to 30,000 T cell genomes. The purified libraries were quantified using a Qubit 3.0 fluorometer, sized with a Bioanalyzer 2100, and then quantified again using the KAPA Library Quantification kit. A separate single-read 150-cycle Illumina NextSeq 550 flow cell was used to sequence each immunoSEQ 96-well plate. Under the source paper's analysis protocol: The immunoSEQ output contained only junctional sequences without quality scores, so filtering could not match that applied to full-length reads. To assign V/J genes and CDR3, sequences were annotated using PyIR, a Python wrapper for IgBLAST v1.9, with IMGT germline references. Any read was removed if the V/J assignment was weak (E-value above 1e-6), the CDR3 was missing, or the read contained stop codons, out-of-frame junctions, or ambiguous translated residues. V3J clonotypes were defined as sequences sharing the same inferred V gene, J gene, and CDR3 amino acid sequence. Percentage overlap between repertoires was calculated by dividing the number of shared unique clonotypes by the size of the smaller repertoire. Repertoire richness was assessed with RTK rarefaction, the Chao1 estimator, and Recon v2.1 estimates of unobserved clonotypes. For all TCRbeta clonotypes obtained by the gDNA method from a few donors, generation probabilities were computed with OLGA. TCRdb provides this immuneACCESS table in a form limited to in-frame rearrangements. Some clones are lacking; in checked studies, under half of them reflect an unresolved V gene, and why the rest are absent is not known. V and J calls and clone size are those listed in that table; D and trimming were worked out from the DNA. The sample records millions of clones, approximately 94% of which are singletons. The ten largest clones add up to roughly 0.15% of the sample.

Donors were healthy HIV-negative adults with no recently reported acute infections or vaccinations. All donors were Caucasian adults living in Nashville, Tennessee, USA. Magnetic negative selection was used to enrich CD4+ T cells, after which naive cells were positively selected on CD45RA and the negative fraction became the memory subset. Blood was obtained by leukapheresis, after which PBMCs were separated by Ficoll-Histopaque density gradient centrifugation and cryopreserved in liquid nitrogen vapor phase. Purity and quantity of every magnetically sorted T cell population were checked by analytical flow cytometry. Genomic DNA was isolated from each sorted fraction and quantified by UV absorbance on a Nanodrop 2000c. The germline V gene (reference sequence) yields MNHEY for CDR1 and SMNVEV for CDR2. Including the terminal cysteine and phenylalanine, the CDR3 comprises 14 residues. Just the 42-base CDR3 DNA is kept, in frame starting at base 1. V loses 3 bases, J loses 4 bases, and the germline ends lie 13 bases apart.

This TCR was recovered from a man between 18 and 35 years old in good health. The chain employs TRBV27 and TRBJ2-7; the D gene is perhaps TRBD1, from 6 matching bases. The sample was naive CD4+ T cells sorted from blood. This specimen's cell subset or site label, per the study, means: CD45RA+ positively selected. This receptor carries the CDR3 CASSLVQGRYEQYF. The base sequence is TGTGCCAGCAGTTTGGTGCAGGGGCGATACGAGCAGTACTTC.